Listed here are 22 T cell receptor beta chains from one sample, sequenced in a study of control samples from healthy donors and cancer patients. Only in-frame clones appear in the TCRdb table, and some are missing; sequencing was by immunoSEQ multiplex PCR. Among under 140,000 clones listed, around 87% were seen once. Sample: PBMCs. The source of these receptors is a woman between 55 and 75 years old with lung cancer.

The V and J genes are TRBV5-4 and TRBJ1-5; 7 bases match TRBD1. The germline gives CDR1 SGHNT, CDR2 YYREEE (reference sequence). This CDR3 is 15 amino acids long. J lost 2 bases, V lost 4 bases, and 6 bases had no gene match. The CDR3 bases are TGTGCCAGCAGCCAGGGGGGGGGCGGCAATCAGCCCCAGCATTTT. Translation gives CASSQGGGGNQPQHF.

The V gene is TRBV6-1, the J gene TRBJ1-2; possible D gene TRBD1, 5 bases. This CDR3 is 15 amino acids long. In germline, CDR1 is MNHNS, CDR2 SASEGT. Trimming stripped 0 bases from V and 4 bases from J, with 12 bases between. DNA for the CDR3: TGTGCCAGCAGTGAAGCGGAGGACATCTCCTATGGCTACACCTTC. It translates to CASSEAEDISYGYTF.

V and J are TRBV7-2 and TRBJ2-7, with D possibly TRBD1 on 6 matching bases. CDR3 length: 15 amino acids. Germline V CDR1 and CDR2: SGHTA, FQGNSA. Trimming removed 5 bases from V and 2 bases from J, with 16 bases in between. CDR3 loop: CASSPNRDTAYEQYF. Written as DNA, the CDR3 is TGTGCCAGCAGCCCGAACCGGGACACAGCCTACGAGCAGTACTTC.

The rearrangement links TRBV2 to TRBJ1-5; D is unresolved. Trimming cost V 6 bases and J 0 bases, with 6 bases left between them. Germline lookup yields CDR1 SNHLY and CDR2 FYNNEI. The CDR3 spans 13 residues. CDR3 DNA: TGTGCCAGCAGGCGAGATAGCAATCAGCCCCAGCATTTT. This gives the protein CASRRDSNQPQHF.

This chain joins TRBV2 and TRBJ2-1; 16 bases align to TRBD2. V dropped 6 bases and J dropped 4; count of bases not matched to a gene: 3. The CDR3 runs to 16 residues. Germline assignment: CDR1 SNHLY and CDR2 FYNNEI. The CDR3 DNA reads TGTGCCAGCAGGGGGACTAGCGGGAGGGAGTACAATGAGCAGTTCTTC. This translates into CASRGTSGREYNEQFF.

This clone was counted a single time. The CDR3 region has the DNA TGTGCCTGCTCAGGGGACGGAAACACCATATATTTT. Protein: CACSGDGNTIYF. The rearrangement links TRBV3-1 (or the pseudogene TRBV3-2) to TRBJ1-3; D is perhaps TRBD1 (6 bases). The CDR3 is 12 residues long. Trimming left V 11 bases short and J 4 bases short, with 12 bases between. The germline V gene encodes CDR1 LGHDT and CDR2 YNNKEL (reference sequence).

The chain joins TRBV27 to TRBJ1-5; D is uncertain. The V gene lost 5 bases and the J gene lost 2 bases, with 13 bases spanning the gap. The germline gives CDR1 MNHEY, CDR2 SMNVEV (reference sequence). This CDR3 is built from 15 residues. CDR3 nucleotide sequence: TGTGCCAGCAGTCCGCCCGGGCGGGGCAATCAGCCCCAGCATTTT. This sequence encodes CASSPPGRGNQPQHF.

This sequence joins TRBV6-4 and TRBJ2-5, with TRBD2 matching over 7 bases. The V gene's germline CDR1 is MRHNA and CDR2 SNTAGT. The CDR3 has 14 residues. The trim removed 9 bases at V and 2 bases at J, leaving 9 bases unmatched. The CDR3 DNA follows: TGTGCCAGGGATGGGCGGGGGAGACAAGAGACCCAGTACTTC. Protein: CARDGRGRQETQYF.

The chain's CDR3 is CASSPLQGEAFF. Written as DNA, the CDR3 is TGTGCCAGCTCACCGTTACAGGGAGAAGCTTTCTTT. The chain uses TRBV18 and TRBJ1-1; D may be TRBD1 (6 bases). The CDR3 length is 12 residues. Germline lookup yields CDR1 KGHSH and CDR2 LQKENI. The V and J ends lost 3 bases and 8 bases respectively, with 10 bases between them. Drawing the rest from reference TRBV18 and TRBJ1-1, the complete variable domain is NAGVMQNPRHLVRRRGQEARLRCSPMKGHSHVYWYRQLPEEGLKFMVYLQKENIIDESGMPKERFSAEFPKEGPSILRIQQVVRGDSAAYFCASSPLQGEAFFGQGTRLTVV.

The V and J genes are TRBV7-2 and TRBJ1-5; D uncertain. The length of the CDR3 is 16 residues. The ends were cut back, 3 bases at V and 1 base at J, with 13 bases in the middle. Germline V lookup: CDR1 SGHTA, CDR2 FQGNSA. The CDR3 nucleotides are TGTGCCAGCAGCTTGACAATTTGGGCAAGCAATCAGCCCCAGCATTTT. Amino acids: CASSLTIWASNQPQHF.

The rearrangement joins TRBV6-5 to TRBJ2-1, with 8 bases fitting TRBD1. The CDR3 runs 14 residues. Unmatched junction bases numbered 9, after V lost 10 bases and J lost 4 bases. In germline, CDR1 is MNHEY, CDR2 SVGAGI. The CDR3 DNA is TGTGCCATCTTGGACAGGGTAAAGTACAATGAGCAGTTCTTC. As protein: CAILDRVKYNEQFF.

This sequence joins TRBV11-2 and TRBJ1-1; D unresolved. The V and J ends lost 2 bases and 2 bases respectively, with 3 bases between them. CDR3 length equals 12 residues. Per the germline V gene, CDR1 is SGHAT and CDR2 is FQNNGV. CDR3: CASSLQNTEAFF. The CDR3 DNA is TGTGCCAGCAGCTTACAAAACACTGAAGCTTTCTTT.

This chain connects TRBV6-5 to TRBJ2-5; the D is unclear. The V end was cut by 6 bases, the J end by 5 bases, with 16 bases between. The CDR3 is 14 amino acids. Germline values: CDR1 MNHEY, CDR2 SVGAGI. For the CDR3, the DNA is TGTGCCAGCAGACCGAGTCTCGGTGGGGAGACCCAGTACTTC. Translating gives CASRPSLGGETQYF.

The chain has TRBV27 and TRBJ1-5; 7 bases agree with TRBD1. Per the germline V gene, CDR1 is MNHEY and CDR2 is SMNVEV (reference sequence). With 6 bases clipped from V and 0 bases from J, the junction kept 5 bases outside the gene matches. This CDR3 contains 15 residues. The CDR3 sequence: CASSDRASSNQPQHF. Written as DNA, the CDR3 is TGTGCCAGCAGCGACAGGGCCTCTAGCAATCAGCCCCAGCATTTT.

In DNA form, the CDR3 reads TGTGCCAGCTCACCCGGGACAGGGGTGAACACCGGGGAGCTGTTTTTT. This gives the protein CASSPGTGVNTGELFF. The chain has TRBV18 and TRBJ2-2; 10 bases line up with TRBD1. The length of the CDR3 is 16 residues. Unmatched junction bases numbered 2, after V lost 3 bases and J lost 1 base. The V gene's germline CDR1 is KGHSH and CDR2 LQKENI.

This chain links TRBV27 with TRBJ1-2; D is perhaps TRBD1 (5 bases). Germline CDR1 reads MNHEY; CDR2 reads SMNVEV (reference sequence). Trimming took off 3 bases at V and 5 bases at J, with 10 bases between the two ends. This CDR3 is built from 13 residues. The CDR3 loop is CASSLGQEYGYTF. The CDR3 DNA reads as TGTGCCAGCAGTTTGGGGCAGGAATATGGCTACACCTTC.

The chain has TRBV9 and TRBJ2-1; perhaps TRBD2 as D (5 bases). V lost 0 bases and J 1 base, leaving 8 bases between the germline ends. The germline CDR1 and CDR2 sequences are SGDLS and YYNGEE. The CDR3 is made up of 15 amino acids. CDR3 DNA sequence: TGTGCCAGCAGCGTAGTTGAGGGTTCCTACAATGAGCAGTTCTTC. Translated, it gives CASSVVEGSYNEQFF.

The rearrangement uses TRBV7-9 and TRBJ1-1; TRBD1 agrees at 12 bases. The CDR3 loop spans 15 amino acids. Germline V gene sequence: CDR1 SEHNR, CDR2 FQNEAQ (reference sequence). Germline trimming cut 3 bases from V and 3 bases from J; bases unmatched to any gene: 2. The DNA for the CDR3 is TGTGCCAGCAGCTTTGGGACAGGGGGCTACACTGAAGCTTTCTTT. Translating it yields CASSFGTGGYTEAFF.

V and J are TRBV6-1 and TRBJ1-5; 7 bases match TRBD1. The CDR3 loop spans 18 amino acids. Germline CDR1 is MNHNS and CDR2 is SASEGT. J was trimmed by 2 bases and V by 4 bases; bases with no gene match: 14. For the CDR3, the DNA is TGTGCCAGCAGTGTCCCCACGACAGGGAGGGTGGGCAATCAGCCCCAGCATTTT. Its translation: CASSVPTTGRVGNQPQHF.

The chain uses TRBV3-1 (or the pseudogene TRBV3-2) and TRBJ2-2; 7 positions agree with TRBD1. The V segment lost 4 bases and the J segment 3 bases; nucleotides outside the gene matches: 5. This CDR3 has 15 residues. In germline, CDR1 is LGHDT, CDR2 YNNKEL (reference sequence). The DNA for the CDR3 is TGTGCCAGCAGCCCGAGGGACAGTTACACCGGGGAGCTGTTTTTT. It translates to CASSPRDSYTGELFF.

The CDR3 coding sequence is TGTGCCAGCTCACCCCTCGGGACAGGATCCTCCTACGAGCAGTACTTC. Amino acid sequence: CASSPLGTGSSYEQYF. The chain employs TRBV18 and TRBJ2-7; 8 bases fit TRBD1. The CDR3 consists of 16 residues. V was clipped by 3 bases and J by 0 bases; unmatched bases: 7. CDR1 is KGHSH, CDR2 LQKENI, per germline.

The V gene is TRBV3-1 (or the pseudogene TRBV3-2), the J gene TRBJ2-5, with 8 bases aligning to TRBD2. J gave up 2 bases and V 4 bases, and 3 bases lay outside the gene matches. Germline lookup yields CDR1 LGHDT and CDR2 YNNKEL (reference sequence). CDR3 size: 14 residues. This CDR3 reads CASSRGGGQETQYF. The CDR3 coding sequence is TGTGCCAGCAGCCGGGGCGGGGGGCAAGAGACCCAGTACTTC.